A single sample is the source of the 32 T cell receptor beta chains below, sequenced in a study of cytomegalovirus exposure and HLA in healthy donors. PCR was performed using 60 Vbeta and 13 Jbeta primers. TCRdb's copy holds only in-frame clones and misses some; the assay was immunoSEQ multiplex PCR. The data contain 150,000 to 200,000 clones, approximately 80% of them singletons. The material sequenced was PBMCs. These receptors originate from a woman aged 25-40 years in good health and CMV-seropositive.

This clone has only a few counts. This sequence joins TRBV2 and TRBJ2-7, with 7 bases that match TRBD1. V shed 6 bases, J shed 6 bases, and the junction held 8 bases outside the gene matches. CDR3 length: 13 residues. From germline, CDR1 is SNHLY and CDR2 FYNNEI. The CDR3 loop reads CASRGTGEGEQYF. CDR3 bases: TGTGCCAGCAGGGGAACAGGGGAAGGCGAGCAGTACTTC.

This chain joins TRBV4-1 and TRBJ2-7; D perhaps matches TRBD2 (6 bases). V lost 0 bases and J lost 6, with 12 bases in between. The CDR3 is 14 amino acids. Germline values: CDR1 MGHRA, CDR2 YSYEKL. The CDR3 nucleotides read TGCGCCAGCAGCCAAGATCGGGGGATTGGCGAGCAGTACTTC. Residues: CASSQDRGIGEQYF.

The rearrangement joins TRBV9 to TRBJ2-5; unclear D gene. Between the trimmed V and J ends, which lost 0 bases and 2 bases, there was a span of 5 bases. Germline CDR1 is SGDLS and CDR2 is YYNGEE. CDR3 length equals 13 residues. The CDR3 bases are TGTGCCAGCAGCGTAGATTTACAAGAGACCCAGTACTTC. It is translated as CASSVDLQETQYF.

The V and J genes are TRBV11-2 and TRBJ2-7; 7 bases are shared with TRBD1. J was trimmed by 3 bases and V by 0 bases; bases with no gene match: 5. The CDR3 is made up of 15 amino acids. The germline V gene encodes CDR1 SGHAT and CDR2 FQNNGV. CDR3: CASSLDRGYFYEQYF. The CDR3 DNA reads as TGTGCCAGCAGCTTAGACAGGGGGTATTTCTACGAGCAGTACTTC.

This chain joins TRBV9 and TRBJ2-1, with TRBD1 matching 8 bases. This CDR3 is built from 13 residues. Germline CDR1 SGDLS, CDR2 YYNGEE. After removal of 1 base from V and 10 bases from J, the junction contained 4 bases not matched to a gene. The DNA of the CDR3 is TGTGCCAGCAGCGTACCGGGGGACAGGGAGCAGTTCTTC. Protein: CASSVPGDREQFF.

This clone has a single count. The V call is TRBV19, the J call TRBJ1-2; no clear D. CDR3 length: 12 residues. The V and J ends lost 6 bases and 1 base respectively, with 6 bases between them. Germline lookup yields CDR1 LNHDA and CDR2 SQIVND (reference sequence). CDR3 protein: CASRRDNYGYTF. The CDR3 DNA reads as TGTGCCAGTAGGCGGGATAACTATGGCTACACCTTC.

About this clone: Compared with germline, one end of the junction differs, possibly owing to a read error. The chain is built from TRBV4-1 and TRBJ2-4; no firm D call. CDR1 is MGHRA, CDR2 YSYEKL, per germline. The CDR3 is made up of 15 amino acids. DNA of the CDR3: TGCGCCAGCAGCCAAGAAGAGAGCGCCAGAAACATTCAGTACTTC. This encodes CASSQEESARNIQYF.

This clone was seen a single time. The J gene is TRBJ2-3, the V gene TRBV19; 8 bases agree with TRBD2. Unmatched junction bases numbered 9, after V lost 9 bases and J lost 1 base. This CDR3 region has 15 residues. Germline CDR1 is LNHDA and CDR2 is SQIVND (reference sequence). CDR3 amino acids: CASNVGGAGTDTQYF. The CDR3 DNA reads as TGTGCCAGCAATGTCGGGGGGGCCGGCACAGATACGCAGTATTTT. Combining the CDR3 with reference TRBV19 and TRBJ2-3 gives the whole variable domain DGGITQSPKYLFRKEGQNVTLSCEQNLNHDAMYWYRQDPGQGLRLIYYSQIVNDFQKGDIAEGYSVSREKKESFPLTVTSAQKNPTAFYLCASNVGGAGTDTQYFGPGTRLTVL.

V usage is TRBV15 and J usage is TRBJ1-1, with TRBD1 matching 9 bases. Germline CDR1 reads LNHNV; CDR2 reads YYDKDF (reference sequence). V was pared by 3 bases and J by 5 bases, with 7 bases of the junction left unmatched. The CDR3 covers 15 residues. CDR3 residues: CATSRITGGWTEAFF. DNA for the CDR3: TGTGCCACCAGCAGGATAACAGGGGGCTGGACTGAAGCTTTCTTT.

The chain uses TRBV7-2 and TRBJ1-1, with D possibly TRBD1 on 6 matching bases. The CDR3 contains 14 residues. Germline V gene sequence: CDR1 SGHTA, CDR2 FQGNSA. V was clipped by 1 base and J by 1 base, with 7 bases between them. CDR3 nucleotide sequence: TGTGCCAGCAGCTTAGTGGGACAGAACACTGAAGCTTTCTTT. It specifies CASSLVGQNTEAFF.

This clone was seen only once. CDR3 protein: CASSFQSGAGANVLTF. The CDR3 DNA reads as TGCGCCAGCAGCTTCCAATCAGGGGCTGGGGCCAACGTCCTGACTTTC. The V call is TRBV5-1, the J call TRBJ2-6; D possibly corresponds to TRBD1 (6 bases). Per germline, CDR1 SGHRS and CDR2 YFSETQ. The CDR3 totals 16 residues. Trimming took 2 bases from V and 2 from J, leaving 11 bases between them.

This rearrangement joins TRBV7-9 to TRBJ1-1, with 9 bases identical to TRBD1. Germline-derived CDR1 and CDR2 are SEHNR and FQNEAQ (reference sequence). The CDR3 spans 13 residues. V trimming: 4 bases; J trimming: 10 bases; junction bases outside the gene matches: 7. In nucleotides, the CDR3 is TGTGCCAGCAGCTCCCCGGGACAGGGTCGAGCTTTCTTT. It yields the protein CASSSPGQGRAFF.

The chain uses TRBV5-4 and TRBJ1-5, with 7 bases matching TRBD1. The CDR3 is 14 amino acids. The germline V gene has CDR1 SGHNT and CDR2 YYREEE (reference sequence). With 2 bases clipped from V and 1 base from J, the junction kept 0 bases outside the gene matches. The CDR3 region is CASSLQGSNQPQHF. CDR3 sequence (DNA): TGTGCCAGCAGCTTACAGGGGAGCAATCAGCCCCAGCATTTT.

The chain recombines TRBV5-6 with TRBJ1-2; 8 nucleotides align to TRBD1. V lost 0 bases to trimming and J lost 8 bases; unmatched junction nucleotides: 3. CDR1 is SGHDT and CDR2 is YYEEEE in the germline V gene. The CDR3 length is 13 residues. The DNA for the CDR3 is TGTGCCAGCAGCTTGGTCAGGGGGCTGGGCTACACCTTC. Its protein product is CASSLVRGLGYTF.

The gene calls are TRBV13 and TRBJ2-5; TRBD2 aligns across 9 bases. The V gene end was trimmed by 5 bases and the J gene end by 5 bases; junction bases not matched to a gene: 12. Germline V lookup: CDR1 PRHDT, CDR2 FYEKMQ (reference sequence). The CDR3 totals 16 residues. In DNA form, the CDR3 reads TGTGCCAGCAGCCTGACAGGGACTAGCATCTTTGAGACCCAGTACTTC. It is translated as CASSLTGTSIFETQYF. The full variable domain, in which reference TRBV13 and TRBJ2-5 provide the parts outside the CDR3, is AAGVIQSPRHLIKEKRETATLKCYPIPRHDTVYWYQQGPGQDPQFLISFYEKMQSDKGSIPDRFSAQQFSDYHSELNMSSLELGDSALYFCASSLTGTSIFETQYFGPGTRLLVL.

This clone was counted once. The chain has TRBV5-6 and TRBJ1-1; D is ambiguous. The CDR3 spans 12 residues. The ends were cut back, 3 bases at V and 5 bases at J, with 8 bases in the middle. Germline CDR1 is SGHDT and CDR2 is YYEEEE. The CDR3 coding sequence is TGTGCCAGCAGCTGGGAGGAAACTGAAGCTTTCTTT. Amino acids: CASSWEETEAFF.

In this sample, this clone turned up once. The germline gene is not matched at one end of the junction; a read error may be the cause. The chain's CDR3 is CASSVDRVYEQYF. In DNA form, the CDR3 reads TGTGCCAGTAGTGTAGACAGGGTCTACGAGCAGTACTTC. The rearrangement joins TRBV19 to TRBJ2-7; TRBD1 agrees at 7 bases. CDR1 is LNHDA, CDR2 SQIVND, per germline (reference sequence). CDR3 length equals 13 residues.

A word on this clone: The CDR3 end shows no conserved phenylalanine or tryptophan, and so a read error is likely. This chain uses TRBV7-2 with TRBJ1-2; tentative D call: TRBD1 (5 bases). The CDR3 consists of 13 residues. Trimming stripped 1 base from V and 6 bases from J, with 9 bases between. Germline V gene lookup returns CDR1 SGHTA and CDR2 FQGNSA. The CDR3 sequence: CASSLVGADGYTL. The DNA of the CDR3 is TGTGCCAGCAGCTTAGTAGGGGCAGATGGCTACACCCTC.

J is TRBJ2-7 and V is TRBV7-2; 8 bases agree with TRBD1. V gave up 2 bases and J gave up 7 bases; unmatched junction bases: 10. The CDR3 extends over 15 amino acids. Germline CDR1 and CDR2: SGHTA and FQGNSA. CDR3 protein: CASSLIRQGAGEQYF. DNA of the CDR3: TGTGCCAGCAGCTTAATCAGGCAGGGGGCAGGAGAGCAGTACTTC.

V and J are TRBV29-1 and TRBJ1-1, with D possibly TRBD1 on 6 matching bases. Germline V gene lookup returns CDR1 SQVTM and CDR2 ANQGSEA. The CDR3 spans 13 residues. Trimming cost V 5 bases and J 7 bases, with 17 bases left between them. The CDR3, as DNA: TGCAGCGTTTTGGGTCAAGGGGGATATGAAGCTTTCTTT. Translating it yields CSVLGQGGYEAFF.

In its sample, this clone was seen once. The rearrangement links TRBV2 to TRBJ1-2, with a tentative D call TRBD1 (5 bases). Germline V gene sequence: CDR1 SNHLY, CDR2 FYNNEI. V lost 7 bases, J lost 8 bases, and 17 bases lay in between. CDR3 length: 13 residues. CDR3 coding DNA: TGTGCCAGCACCTACCGGGACTATAAAGGCTACACCTTC. Amino acid sequence: CASTYRDYKGYTF.

The rearrangement uses TRBV7-9 and TRBJ2-1; possible D gene TRBD1, 6 bases. The CDR3 totals 12 residues. Trimming cost V 5 bases and J 9 bases, with 11 bases left between them. Germline CDR1 SEHNR, CDR2 FQNEAQ (reference sequence). The CDR3 sequence is CASSPGTTEQFF. In DNA, the CDR3 is TGTGCCAGCAGCCCAGGGACAACTGAGCAGTTCTTC.

The V gene is TRBV6-1, the J gene TRBJ1-2; no definite D call. Germline V lookup: CDR1 MNHNS, CDR2 SASEGT. The CDR3 contains 13 residues. V lost 3 bases and J lost 3, with 8 bases in between. In DNA, the CDR3 is TGTGCCAGCAGTGATGCCAGGTACTATGGCTACACCTTC. This sequence encodes CASSDARYYGYTF.

This clone was observed a few times. The V and J genes are TRBV11-2 and TRBJ2-7; 11 bases are a match to TRBD2. J was trimmed by 6 bases and V by 5 bases; bases with no gene match: 12. The germline gives CDR1 SGHAT, CDR2 FQNNGV. This CDR3 has 16 residues. CDR3 bases: TGTGCCAGCAGCACGGGGGGCGGGACTAGCGGTTTCGAGCAGTACTTC. Its translation is CASSTGGGTSGFEQYF.

This clone was counted a single time. The V gene is TRBV7-2, the J gene TRBJ2-1; a possible D gene is TRBD2 (6 bases). This CDR3 has 15 residues. CDR1 SGHTA and CDR2 FQGNSA come from the germline V gene. The V gene lost 4 bases and the J gene lost 5 bases, with 15 bases spanning the gap. CDR3 sequence: CASSWGLQTDNEQFF. CDR3 bases: TGTGCCAGCAGCTGGGGACTCCAAACTGACAATGAGCAGTTCTTC.

This clone was observed a few times. The CDR3 DNA follows: TGTGCCAGCAGCTTAGGGACTAGAGATACGCAGTATTTT. Residues: CASSLGTRDTQYF. The gene calls are TRBV11-2 and TRBJ2-3; 7 bases agree with TRBD2. V shed 1 base, J shed 5 bases, and the junction held 0 bases outside the gene matches. Looked up from germline, CDR1 is SGHAT and CDR2 is FQNNGV. The CDR3 spans 13 residues.

The rearrangement links TRBV25-1 to TRBJ1-4, with D hard to call. The germline CDR1 and CDR2 sequences are MGHDK and SYGVNS. The V end was cut by 0 bases, the J end by 7 bases, with 9 bases between. This CDR3 is built from 14 residues. In DNA, the CDR3 is TGTGCCAGCAGTGAATACCAGGCCGGTGAAAAACTGTTTTTT. Its translation is CASSEYQAGEKLFF.

The rearrangement links TRBV5-1 to TRBJ1-1; D gene unclear. Germline-derived CDR1 and CDR2 are SGHRS and YFSETQ. Between the trimmed V and J ends, which lost 1 base and 1 base, there was a span of 14 bases. CDR3 length: 16 amino acids. In DNA, the CDR3 is TGCGCCAGCAGCTTGCAGCTTGGGCCTTCGAACACTGAAGCTTTCTTT. It is translated as CASSLQLGPSNTEAFF.

The rearrangement links TRBV7-9 to TRBJ1-1, with TRBD1 identical over 8 bases. CDR1 SEHNR and CDR2 FQNEAQ come from the germline V gene (reference sequence). The CDR3 covers 17 residues. V shed 0 bases and J 1 base; nucleotides not matched to a gene: 7. CDR3 amino acids: CASSLAPGGLGNTEAFF. CDR3 nucleotides: TGTGCCAGCAGCTTAGCCCCAGGGGGCCTGGGGAACACTGAAGCTTTCTTT.

The CDR3 DNA follows: TGTGCCAGCAGATTGCCACAGGGGGCGGGGGTAAATGAAAAACTGTTTTTT. Protein sequence: CASRLPQGAGVNEKLFF. This sequence joins TRBV28 and TRBJ1-4; the match to TRBD1 covers 9 bases. Germline CDR1 and CDR2: MDHEN and SYDVKM. V shed 6 bases and J 5 bases; nucleotides not matched to a gene: 13. The CDR3 consists of 17 residues.

The V and J genes are TRBV9 and TRBJ2-7; D gene unclear. The ends were cut back, 0 bases at V and 2 bases at J, with 9 bases in the middle. Germline-derived CDR1 and CDR2 are SGDLS and YYNGEE. The CDR3 length is 14 residues. CDR3 in amino acids: CASSVGAPAYEQYF. CDR3 nucleotide sequence: TGTGCCAGCAGCGTAGGGGCCCCCGCCTACGAGCAGTACTTC. Based on the CDR3 plus reference TRBV9 and TRBJ2-7, the full variable domain is DSGVTQTPKHLITATGQRVTLRCSPRSGDLSVYWYQQSLDQGLQFLIQYYNGEERAKGNILERFSAQQFPDLHSELNLSSLELGDSALYFCASSVGAPAYEQYFGPGTRLTVT.

V usage is TRBV4-1 and J usage is TRBJ2-5; the match to TRBD2 covers 9 bases. The CDR3 length is 15 residues. V was clipped by 8 bases and J by 5 bases; unmatched bases: 12. Germline V gene sequence: CDR1 MGHRA, CDR2 YSYEKL. Written as DNA, the CDR3 is TGCGCCAGCGGATTAGCGGGAGTAGACGGGGAGACCCAGTACTTC. Protein: CASGLAGVDGETQYF.